This T cell receptor (beta chain) stems from a study of shared clonotypes between healthy human individuals (TCRdb year 2020). Study-wide context: Two women and a few men aged 18 to 49 years were included in the cohort. The study deeply sequenced blood TCR repertoires of several healthy adults to estimate repertoire size and the extent of clonotype sharing between individuals. For each donor, three plates each were used for CD4 naive and CD4 memory, two plates were used for CD8 naive, and one plate was used for CD8 memory. To increase sequencing depth and limit assay-specific biases, TCR repertoire library preparation and sequencing were carried out by different laboratories using diverse techniques. Each donor's leukapheresis produced roughly between roughly 0.85 and 9.5 billion PBMCs. The full study reports these points: Naive subsets generally had larger estimated clonotype richness than memory subsets. Because the study included only a small number of donors, the genetic and exposure-history diversity represented was limited. About 5% of naive CD4, 3.5% of naive CD8, roughly 2.4% of memory CD4, and 0.4% of memory CD8 clonotypes were shared across a few donors. Sampling was restricted to blood, and TCR repertoires in tissue are likely to differ from TCR repertoires in blood. Higher generation probabilities were observed for clonotypes shared by all four sorted-subset donors than for non-shared clonotypes. Based on pairwise subsampling, the degree of clonotype sharing among donors was expected to be affected by sequencing depth. Incomplete sequencing was indicated by rarefaction of sorted-subset datasets, despite the large sequencing depth.

Note on this clone: Its antigen has not been determined. Base qualities were left out, and no much larger clone turns up one base away.

The germline V gene sets CDR1 to MDHEN and CDR2 to SYDVKM. The CDR3 has 19 amino acids, counting the end cysteine and phenylalanine. Only the CDR3 DNA stays, 57 bases, in frame from base 1. V loses 2 bases at its end and J loses 5 bases; junction bases beyond the gene matches: 13. Healthy HIV-negative adults with no recently reported acute infections or vaccinations were included as donors. Only Caucasian adults living in Nashville, Tennessee, USA were represented among the donors. CD4+ T cells were enriched through magnetic negative selection, after which naive cells were positively selected on CD45RA and the remaining negative fraction served as the memory subset. Blood was obtained by leukapheresis, after which PBMCs were separated by Ficoll-Histopaque density gradient centrifugation and cryopreserved in liquid nitrogen vapor phase. Analytical flow cytometry was used to check the purity and quantity of every magnetically sorted T cell population. Genomic DNA was isolated from each sorted fraction and quantified by UV absorbance on a Nanodrop 2000c.

Using the deep immunoSEQ assay, multiplex PCR amplified TCR CDR3 regions from genomic DNA. Extracted genomic DNA from each cell subset was distributed evenly across all wells of several immunoSEQ 96-well plates, and each plate was treated as a replicate. For sorted subsets, approximately 210 ng genomic DNA, equal to about 30,000 T cell genomes, was loaded into each replicate PCR. The purified libraries were quantified using a Qubit 3.0 fluorometer, sized with a Bioanalyzer 2100, and then quantified again using the KAPA Library Quantification kit. A separate single-read 150-cycle Illumina NextSeq 550 flow cell was used to sequence each immunoSEQ 96-well plate. Per the original workflow: Because the immunoSEQ output held only junctional sequences and lacked quality scores, the filtering could not match the filtering applied to full-length reads. Sequences were annotated with PyIR, a Python wrapper for IgBLAST v1.9, and V/J genes and CDR3 were assigned using IMGT germline references. Reads were filtered out if the reads had weak V/J assignments (E-value above 1e-6), no CDR3, stop codons, out-of-frame junctions, or ambiguous translated residues. V3J clonotypes were defined as sequences sharing an identical inferred V gene, J gene, and CDR3 amino acid sequence. To compute the percentage overlap between repertoires, the number of shared unique clonotypes was divided by the size of the smaller repertoire. Repertoire richness was assessed with RTK rarefaction, the Chao1 estimator, and Recon v2.1 estimates of unobserved clonotypes. Generation probabilities for all TCRbeta clonotypes obtained by the gDNA method from a few donors were computed using OLGA. TCRdb carries this immuneACCESS record with in-frame sequences only. Its versions omit some clonotypes, under half of them owing to an unresolved V gene in the studies checked, with the rest unexplained. V and J calls plus clone size are reproduced from that table; the DNA served to infer D and trimming. In this sample the table shows roughly 680,000 clones, about two thirds of which occur a single time. Of the sample, about 1.7% is held by the ten largest clones.

Sequenced sample: memory CD4+ T cells sorted from blood. The cell subset or site label, read with the paper, signifies: CD45RA-negative fraction. This TCR was sampled from a woman in her 30s in good health. The rearrangement combines TRBV28 with TRBJ2-1, with 12 bases in between that match TRBD2. The CDR3 sequence is CASSLPPRLAGALHNEQFF. The DNA is TGTGCCAGCAGTTTACCCCCTAGACTAGCGGGAGCTCTCCACAATGAGCAGTTCTTC. Supplemented by the reference TRBV28 and TRBJ2-1 proteins around the CDR3, the complete variable domain is DVKVTQSSRYLVKRTGEKVFLECVQDMDHENMFWYRQDPGLGLRLIYFSYDVKMKEKGDIPEGYSVSREKKERFSLILESASTNQTSMYLCASSLPPRLAGALHNEQFFGPGTRLTVL.